The TCR beta chain described here comes from a study of T cell changes during pregnancy in multiple sclerosis. The trim removed 5 bases at V and 8 bases at J, leaving 13 bases unmatched. There are 16 residues in the CDR3. Germline assignment: CDR1 LNHDA and CDR2 SQIVND (reference sequence). The method was immunoSEQ multiplex PCR; TCRdb's version includes in-frame clones alone and lacks a portion of them. The table has 26,000 or so clones, 85% to 90% seen once. This chain connects TRBV19 to TRBJ2-1; 9 bases agree with TRBD1. The sequenced sample was CD8+ T cells from peripheral blood mononuclear cells, obtained in the second trimester of pregnancy. The receptor was isolated from a female donor with multiple sclerosis, enrolled in a pregnancy study. The CDR3 DNA reads as TGTGCCAGTAGTCCCGTGGTGGGACAGGGTCTCGATGAGCAGTTCTTC. Its protein product is CASSPVVGQGLDEQFF.